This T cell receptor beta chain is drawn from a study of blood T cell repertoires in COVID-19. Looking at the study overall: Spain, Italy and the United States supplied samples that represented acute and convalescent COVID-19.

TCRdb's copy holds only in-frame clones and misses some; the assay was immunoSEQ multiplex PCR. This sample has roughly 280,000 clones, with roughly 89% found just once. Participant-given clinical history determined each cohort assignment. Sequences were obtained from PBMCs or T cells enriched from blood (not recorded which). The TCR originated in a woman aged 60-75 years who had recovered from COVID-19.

The CDR3 DNA sequence: TGTGCCAGCAGTTACGGGGAGAGAGGGCCCCAGCATTTT. This gives the protein CASSYGERGPQHF. V is TRBV6-2 or TRBV6-3 and J is TRBJ1-5; D not resolved. V was cut by 2 bases and J by 9 bases, with 11 bases left in between. The germline V gene has CDR1 MNHEY and CDR2 SVGEGT. The CDR3 loop spans 13 amino acids.